The next 29 T cell receptor beta chains were all read from a single sample in a study of shared clonotypes between healthy human individuals. Clones were sequenced by immunoSEQ multiplex PCR, and TCRdb holds only the in-frame ones, with some missing. The sample lists around 2,100,000 clones, roughly 94% occurring once. Terminally differentiated effector memory CD45RA+ cells were excluded from the naive CD8 cells, which were CD45RO-negative and positively selected for CCR7. The specimen sequenced was naive CD8+ T cells sorted from blood. The receptor set was obtained from a man between 18 and 35 years old in good health.

The chain uses TRBV10-3 and TRBJ1-4, with D possibly being TRBD1 (6 bases). The V end was cut by 2 bases, the J end by 7 bases, with 14 bases between. The CDR3 has 15 amino acids. Germline V gene sequence: CDR1 ENHRY, CDR2 SYGVKD. The CDR3 sequence: CAISEEGGGFEKLFF. The CDR3 DNA sequence: TGTGCCATCAGTGAGGAGGGGGGGGGTTTTGAAAAACTGTTTTTT.

The chain couples TRBV29-1 to TRBJ1-3; 7 bases fit TRBD1. The CDR3 is made up of 15 amino acids. Germline CDR1 is SQVTM and CDR2 is ANQGSEA. V trimming: 7 bases; J trimming: 0 bases; junction bases outside the gene matches: 9. The CDR3: CSAAGQQLSGNTIYF. The DNA for the CDR3 is TGCAGCGCCGCGGGACAGCAACTCTCTGGAAACACCATATATTTT.

The rearrangement joins TRBV6-5 to TRBJ2-2; D gene unclear. CDR3 length: 14 amino acids. The V end was cut by 1 base, the J end by 0 bases, with 3 bases between. The germline gives CDR1 MNHEY, CDR2 SVGAGI. The CDR3 region has the DNA TGTGCCAGCAGTTACTATTCGAACACCGGGGAGCTGTTTTTT. This codes for CASSYYSNTGELFF.

The rearrangement uses TRBV9 and TRBJ2-1; D may be TRBD1 (5 bases). V lost 1 base to trimming and J lost 9 bases, with 11 bases between them. CDR1 is SGDLS and CDR2 is YYNGEE in the germline V gene. CDR3 length: 13 residues. The CDR3 DNA reads as TGTGCCAGCAGCGTAATGGATAGGGGTGAGCAGTTCTTC. This translates into CASSVMDRGEQFF.

The chain joins TRBV6-1 to TRBJ1-5; D may be TRBD1 (5 bases). The CDR3 consists of 15 residues. Per germline, CDR1 MNHNS and CDR2 SASEGT. Trimming removed 3 bases at V and 2 bases at J, with 11 bases between. The chain's CDR3 is CASSEGRAGNQPQHF. CDR3 bases: TGTGCCAGCAGTGAGGGCAGGGCTGGCAATCAGCCCCAGCATTTT.

This chain connects TRBV5-1 to TRBJ2-3, with 9 bases lining up with TRBD2. CDR1 SGHRS and CDR2 YFSETQ come from the germline V gene. The CDR3 is made up of 15 amino acids. Trimming at V came to 1 base and at J to 4 bases, leaving 4 bases not matched to a gene. CDR3 loop: CASSLSAGGPDTQYF. The CDR3 region has the DNA TGCGCCAGCAGCTTGTCTGCGGGGGGGCCAGATACGCAGTATTTT. The whole variable domain, filled in from reference TRBV5-1 and TRBJ2-3, reads KAGVTQTPRYLIKTRGQQVTLSCSPISGHRSVSWYQQTPGQGLQFLFEYFSETQRNKGNFPGRFSGRQFSNSRSEMNVSTLELGDSALYLCASSLSAGGPDTQYFGPGTRLTVL.

The V and J genes are TRBV4-1 and TRBJ2-3; D is possibly TRBD1 (6 bases). The CDR3 spans 15 residues. Germline CDR1 MGHRA, CDR2 YSYEKL. V was clipped by 4 bases and J by 3 bases, with 14 bases between them. Here the CDR3 reads CASSLTLGATDTQYF. In DNA, the CDR3 is TGCGCCAGCAGCCTGACGTTGGGGGCAACAGATACGCAGTATTTT.

This clone was recorded only once. V and J are TRBV27 and TRBJ1-5; maybe TRBD1 (5 bases). With 2 bases removed from V and 8 bases from J, the gap between germline ends came to 22 bases. The germline gives CDR1 MNHEY, CDR2 SMNVEV (reference sequence). The CDR3 sequence is 17 residues long. CDR3 in DNA: TGTGCCAGCAGTTTAGGGGCAGGTTACGGGCTAAAGGAGCCCCAGCATTTT. Translating gives CASSLGAGYGLKEPQHF.

This chain joins TRBV4-1 and TRBJ2-3, with 9 bases fitting TRBD2. Trimming at V came to 0 bases and at J to 5 bases, leaving 6 bases not matched to a gene. CDR1 is MGHRA and CDR2 is YSYEKL in the germline V gene. The CDR3 sequence is 16 residues long. The CDR3 is CASSQDLAGSLDTQYF. For the CDR3, the DNA is TGCGCCAGCAGCCAAGACCTAGCGGGGAGTCTAGATACGCAGTATTTT.

This chain uses TRBV5-6 with TRBJ1-1, with D possibly matching TRBD1 (5 bases). The CDR3 is 13 amino acids. Per the germline V gene, CDR1 is SGHDT and CDR2 is YYEEEE. Trimming took off 0 bases at V and 8 bases at J, with 11 bases between the two ends. CDR3 region: CASSLVRGSEAFF. For the CDR3, the DNA is TGTGCCAGCAGCTTGGTACGGGGCAGCGAAGCTTTCTTT.

On this clone: The sample contains more than one DNA sequence encoding this CDR3. The chain is built from TRBV9 and TRBJ2-3; D may correspond to TRBD1 or TRBD2 (5 bases each). The germline gives CDR1 SGDLS, CDR2 YYNGEE. The CDR3 is 14 amino acids. The V gene lost 0 bases and the J gene lost 4 bases, with 9 bases spanning the gap. As DNA, the CDR3 is TGTGCCAGCAGCGTAGGTTGGGGGTCAGATACGCAGTATTTT. It codes for CASSVGWGSDTQYF.

The chain employs TRBV7-9 and TRBJ2-7; 7 bases align to TRBD2. The length of the CDR3 is 16 residues. V lost 5 bases to trimming and J lost 1 base; unmatched junction nucleotides: 11. Germline V CDR1 and CDR2: SEHNR, FQNEAQ (reference sequence). CDR3 DNA: TGTGCCAGCAGCCCGCCCCTAGCGGAGGGGTCCTACGAGCAGTACTTC. Encoded protein: CASSPPLAEGSYEQYF.

V is TRBV28 and J is TRBJ1-1; the match to TRBD1 covers 7 bases. This CDR3 comprises 15 residues. The V gene's germline CDR1 is MDHEN and CDR2 SYDVKM. The trim removed 6 bases at V and 5 bases at J, leaving 12 bases unmatched. This CDR3 is CASSLQWTGRTEAFF. In nucleotides, the CDR3 is TGTGCCAGCAGCCTACAATGGACAGGACGTACTGAAGCTTTCTTT.

This clone was seen once. The chain is built from TRBV7-2 and TRBJ2-7; 7 bases match TRBD2. V lost 1 base to trimming and J lost 5 bases; unmatched junction nucleotides: 5. In germline, CDR1 is SGHTA, CDR2 FQGNSA. The CDR3 is 14 residues long. The CDR3: CASSLGWGGNEQYF. The CDR3 nucleotides are TGTGCCAGCAGCTTAGGGTGGGGGGGAAACGAGCAGTACTTC.

The sample holds a few counts of this clone. Other DNA sequences in the same sample also yield this CDR3. V and J are TRBV5-1 and TRBJ2-7, with D maybe TRBD1 (5 bases). Trimming removed 4 bases at V and 3 bases at J, with 8 bases between. The CDR3 runs 12 residues. CDR1 and CDR2 (germline): SGHRS, YFSETQ. In nucleotides, the CDR3 is TGCGCCAGCAGCCCTGACAGCTACGAGCAGTACTTC. It encodes CASSPDSYEQYF.

This chain joins TRBV28 and TRBJ2-7; D unclear. Germline lookup yields CDR1 MDHEN and CDR2 SYDVKM. CDR3 size: 14 residues. The V end lost 3 bases, the J end lost 3 bases, and 12 bases lay between the germline ends. Here the CDR3 reads CASSFELGNYEQYF. CDR3 nucleotide sequence: TGTGCCAGCAGTTTCGAGCTAGGAAACTACGAGCAGTACTTC.

This chain joins TRBV9 and TRBJ2-3; the match to TRBD1 covers 10 bases. The CDR3 has 16 amino acids. The V and J ends lost 4 bases and 6 bases, in that order; junction bases with no gene match: 11. The germline CDR1 and CDR2 sequences are SGDLS and YYNGEE. CDR3 amino acids: CASSPPGQGRSDTQYF. CDR3 DNA sequence: TGTGCCAGCAGCCCACCGGGACAGGGGAGGTCGGATACGCAGTATTTT. Based on the CDR3 plus reference TRBV9 and TRBJ2-3, the full variable domain is DSGVTQTPKHLITATGQRVTLRCSPRSGDLSVYWYQQSLDQGLQFLIQYYNGEERAKGNILERFSAQQFPDLHSELNLSSLELGDSALYFCASSPPGQGRSDTQYFGPGTRLTVL.

The chain carries TRBV6-6 and TRBJ2-2; tentative D call: TRBD2 (5 bases). The CDR3 length is 13 residues. V lost 4 bases, J lost 5 bases, and 8 bases lay in between. From germline, CDR1 is MNHNY and CDR2 SVGAGI (reference sequence). The CDR3 region is CASSSGETGELFF. CDR3 coding DNA: TGTGCCAGCAGTTCCGGGGAGACCGGGGAGCTGTTTTTT.

The chain uses TRBV5-4 and TRBJ1-2; D not resolved. The CDR3 totals 14 residues. Germline CDR1 and CDR2: SGHNT and YYREEE (reference sequence). Trimming shortened V by 1 base and J by 8 bases, and 15 bases separated the two germline ends. CDR3 sequence (DNA): TGTGCCAGCAGCTTGTTCGCAGGTTCGGCCGGCTACACCTTC. Encoded protein: CASSLFAGSAGYTF.

The rearrangement uses TRBV5-1 and TRBJ2-1; possibly TRBD1 or TRBD2 for D (5 bases each). This CDR3 spans 18 amino acids. The germline gives CDR1 SGHRS, CDR2 YFSETQ. The ends were cut back, 0 bases at V and 2 bases at J, with 18 bases in the middle. The CDR3 DNA follows: TGCGCCAGCAGCTTGGATTTAGAGGGGCAAAAGCCCTACAATGAGCAGTTCTTC. Translating gives CASSLDLEGQKPYNEQFF.

This rearrangement joins TRBV7-2 to TRBJ2-7, with 7 nucleotides matching TRBD1. CDR1 is SGHTA and CDR2 is FQGNSA in the germline V gene. V gave up 4 bases and J gave up 5 bases; unmatched junction bases: 11. CDR3 length: 15 residues. The CDR3 is CASSSDSLQGNEQYF. In nucleotides, the CDR3 is TGTGCCAGCAGCTCAGATTCCCTACAGGGGAACGAGCAGTACTTC.

J is TRBJ2-7 and V is TRBV7-6; TRBD2 might be the D (6 bases). Trimming took 3 bases from V and 0 from J, leaving 12 bases between them. Germline CDR1 SGHVS, CDR2 FNYEAQ. The CDR3 has 15 amino acids. CDR3 DNA sequence: TGTGCCAGCAGCTTGTCCCTAGCGAACTCCTACGAGCAGTACTTC. This encodes CASSLSLANSYEQYF.

The chain couples TRBV9 to TRBJ2-1, with TRBD2 matching over 8 bases. The V gene's germline CDR1 is SGDLS and CDR2 YYNGEE. The CDR3 runs 16 residues. Unmatched junction bases numbered 7, after V lost 0 bases and J lost 5 bases. The CDR3 nucleotides read TGTGCCAGCAGCGTAGCTGCCCGGACTAGCAACAATGAGCAGTTCTTC. This translates into CASSVAARTSNNEQFF.

This chain links TRBV7-6 with TRBJ2-1, with TRBD2 matching over 9 bases. Germline CDR1 and CDR2: SGHVS and FNYEAQ. Trimming removed 5 bases from V and 6 bases from J; junction bases left unmatched: 8. The CDR3 contains 15 residues. The CDR3 is CASSPGLALPNEQFF. CDR3 bases: TGTGCCAGCAGCCCGGGACTAGCTCTCCCCAATGAGCAGTTCTTC. Full variable domain (rest looked up from reference TRBV7-6 and TRBJ2-1): GAGVSQSPRYKVTKRGQDVALRCDPISGHVSLYWYRQALGQGPEFLTYFNYEAQQDKSGLPNDRFSAERPEGSISTLTIQRTEQRDSAMYRCASSPGLALPNEQFFGPGTRLTVL.

In this sample, this clone turned up once. This chain uses TRBV4-3 with TRBJ2-1; TRBD2 agrees at 8 bases. V lost 9 bases and J lost 0; bases outside the gene matches: 4. In germline, CDR1 is LGHNA, CDR2 YSLEER. This CDR3 has 14 residues. The CDR3 protein is CASSGDSSYNEQFF. As DNA, the CDR3 is TGCGCCAGTAGCGGGGACTCCTCCTACAATGAGCAGTTCTTC.

The J gene is TRBJ2-7, the V gene TRBV2; D unresolved. Trimming pared 8 bases from V and 0 bases from J, leaving 11 bases between. The CDR3 contains 13 residues. The germline V gene has CDR1 SNHLY and CDR2 FYNNEI. CDR3 sequence: CASRYGPSYEQYF. The DNA for the CDR3 is TGTGCCAGCCGATACGGGCCCTCCTACGAGCAGTACTTC.

The V and J genes are TRBV5-1 and TRBJ1-1, with TRBD1 matching over 7 bases. Unmatched junction bases numbered 1, after V lost 4 bases and J lost 7 bases. The CDR3 sequence is 11 residues long. Looked up from germline, CDR1 is SGHRS and CDR2 is YFSETQ. CDR3 region: CASSTGDEAFF. The CDR3 bases are TGCGCCAGCAGCACAGGGGATGAAGCTTTCTTT.

The chain employs TRBV5-6 and TRBJ1-2; D not resolved. This CDR3 spans 14 amino acids. The germline CDR1 and CDR2 sequences are SGHDT and YYEEEE. V lost 4 bases, J lost 4 bases, and 14 bases lay in between. CDR3 region: CASSLSGAGYGYTF. CDR3 nucleotide sequence: TGTGCCAGCAGCCTATCCGGCGCCGGCTATGGCTACACCTTC. The whole variable domain, remainder taken from reference TRBV5-6 and TRBJ1-2, is DAGVTQSPTHLIKTRGQQVTLRCSPKSGHDTVSWYQQALGQGPQFIFQYYEEEERQRGNFPDRFSGHQFPNYSSELNVNALLLGDSALYLCASSLSGAGYGYTFGSGTRLTVV.

A remark on this clone: Within the sample, other DNA sequences also encode this same CDR3. This chain joins TRBV19 and TRBJ2-7, with 7 bases identical to TRBD2. The CDR3 runs to 14 residues. V shed 6 bases and J 2 bases; nucleotides not matched to a gene: 7. The germline CDR1 and CDR2 sequences are LNHDA and SQIVND (reference sequence). In nucleotides, the CDR3 is TGTGCCAGTAGCGCAGCGGGACGTACCTACGAGCAGTACTTC. Translated: CASSAAGRTYEQYF.